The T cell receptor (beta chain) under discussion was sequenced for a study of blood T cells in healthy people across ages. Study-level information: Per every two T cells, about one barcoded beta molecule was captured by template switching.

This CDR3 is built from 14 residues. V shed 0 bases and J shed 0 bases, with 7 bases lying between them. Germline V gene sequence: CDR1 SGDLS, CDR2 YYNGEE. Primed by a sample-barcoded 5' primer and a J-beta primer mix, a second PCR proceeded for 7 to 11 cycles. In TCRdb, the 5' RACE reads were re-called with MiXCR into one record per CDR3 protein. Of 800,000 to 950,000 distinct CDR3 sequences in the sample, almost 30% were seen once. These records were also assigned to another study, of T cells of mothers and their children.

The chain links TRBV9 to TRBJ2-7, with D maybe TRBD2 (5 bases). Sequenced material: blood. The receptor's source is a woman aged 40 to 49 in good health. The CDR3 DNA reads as TGTGCCAGCAGCGTAGGGCTAGCCTCCTACGAGCAGTACTTC. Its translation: CASSVGLASYEQYF.